This section outlines one TCR beta chain sequence together with its context. This CDR3 region has 15 residues. J was trimmed by 6 bases and V by 5 bases; bases with no gene match: 10. The source of the sample is a study of T cells in Graves' hyperthyroidism and ophthalmopathy. Amplified TCR beta CDR3 regions came from RNA transcripts. The HTBI primer set served for first-round RT-PCR of the TCR CDR3. TCRdb reprocessed the multiplex PCR reads via MiXCR and lists one record per CDR3 protein. In the table there are some 800,000 distinct CDR3 sequences, about 38% of which are singletons. V and J are TRBV12-3 or TRBV12-4 and TRBJ1-5; 7 positions agree with TRBD1. This sequence was found in a young man with Graves' hyperthyroidism. Sequenced: blood. CDR3 sequence (DNA): TGTGCCAGCAGTCCCGGGACAGCCTTTTCTCAGCCCCAGCATTTT. This translates into CASSPGTAFSQPQHF.